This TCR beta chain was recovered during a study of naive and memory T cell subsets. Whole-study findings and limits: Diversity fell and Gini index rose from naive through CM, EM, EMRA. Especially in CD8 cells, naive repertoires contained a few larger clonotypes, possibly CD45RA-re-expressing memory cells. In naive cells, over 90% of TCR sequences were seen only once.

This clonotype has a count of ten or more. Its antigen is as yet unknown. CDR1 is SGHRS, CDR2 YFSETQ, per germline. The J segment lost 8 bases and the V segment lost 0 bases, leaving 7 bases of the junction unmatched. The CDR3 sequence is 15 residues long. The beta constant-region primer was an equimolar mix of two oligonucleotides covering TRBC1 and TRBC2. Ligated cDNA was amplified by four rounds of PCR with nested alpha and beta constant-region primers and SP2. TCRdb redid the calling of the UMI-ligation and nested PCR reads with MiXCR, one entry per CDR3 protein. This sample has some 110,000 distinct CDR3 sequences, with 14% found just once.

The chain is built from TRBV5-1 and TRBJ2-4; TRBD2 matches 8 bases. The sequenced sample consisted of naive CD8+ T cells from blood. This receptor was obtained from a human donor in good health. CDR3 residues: CASSLAAGGLDIQYF. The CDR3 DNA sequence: TGCGCCAGCAGCTTGGCCGCGGGGGGCCTCGACATTCAGTACTTC.